The entry below describes one T cell receptor (beta chain). A read error may produce the germline difference seen at one junction end. Other DNA variants within this sample encode the same CDR3. The assay was immunoSEQ multiplex PCR, and TCRdb's table has in-frame clones only and misses some. The sample lists roughly 7,000 clones, 80% to 95% occurring once. The data were taken from a study of T cell repertoires in ileal Crohn's disease. Turning to the study itself: Thiopurines (about ten) or anti-TNF agents (roughly 18) were given postoperatively to about half.

CDR1 SGHTA and CDR2 FQGNSA come from the germline V gene. This CDR3 region has 14 residues. This clonotype was sampled from an adult with Crohn's disease. The chain has TRBV7-2 and TRBJ1-1, with no clear D. Input material: ileal tissue. This CDR3 reads CASSPHQSGTEAFF. CDR3 in DNA: TGCGCCAGCAGCCCCCATCAGTCGGGCACTGAAGCTTTCTTT.